This T cell receptor (beta chain) was found in a study of blood T cell repertoires in COVID-19. V was trimmed by 6 bases and J by 1 base, leaving 18 bases between them. Germline assignment: CDR1 MNHNY and CDR2 SVGAGI (reference sequence). This CDR3 region has 16 residues. Recruitment covered fewer than 25 US areas and drew participants whose ages spanned roughly 18 to 100 years. TCRdb's table, derived via immunoSEQ multiplex PCR, lists solely in-frame clones and lacks some. Of around 140,000 clones in the sample, 84% were seen once. This sequence was found in a man between 35 and 55 years old with acute COVID-19. This sequence joins TRBV6-6 and TRBJ1-1; possibly TRBD1 for D (6 bases). Input material: PBMCs or T cells enriched from blood (not recorded which). CDR3 coding DNA: TGTGCCAGCAGCAGAACCAAGGGGGTCTCGAACACTGAAGCTTTCTTT. The encoded protein is CASSRTKGVSNTEAFF.